This is a list of T cell receptor beta chains from one sample in a study of brain T cells in children with intractable seizures. Assay: immunoSEQ multiplex PCR; the TCRdb copy retains only in-frame clones and omits some. The sample has roughly 80,000 clones; approximately 89% are singletons. This sample comprised peripheral blood, obtained at surgery. These receptors were collected from a girl aged 2-15 years with Rasmussen encephalitis and intractable seizures. Both conserved end residues are part of each CDR3. Each record gives: V gene, J gene, D gene, CDR3 protein, CDR3 DNA. D genes are given only for firm matches.

TRBV6-1	TRBJ2-7	-	CASSERGTYEQYF	TGTGCCAGCAGTGAAAGGGGTACCTACGAGCAGTACTTC
TRBV7-9	TRBJ2-1	TRBD2	CASSLNLRGTYNEQFF	TGTGCCAGCAGCTTAAACTTGCGGGGGACCTACAATGAGCAGTTCTTC
TRBV5-6	TRBJ2-7	-	CASSNDGTYEQYF	TGTGCCAGCAGTAACGACGGTACCTACGAGCAGTACTTC
TRBV5-4	TRBJ1-5	-	CASSFAGVGQPQHF	TGTGCCAGCAGCTTTGCGGGGGTTGGCCAGCCCCAGCATTTT
TRBV19	TRBJ1-1	-	CASTIRGPNTEAFF	TGTGCCAGTACCATACGGGGGCCGAACACTGAAGCTTTCTTT
TRBV5-5	TRBJ1-5	-	CASSLWSQGRDQPQHF	TGTGCCAGCAGCTTGTGGAGTCAGGGGAGAGACCAGCCCCAGCATTTT
TRBV28	TRBJ2-1	TRBD2	CASRPSSKAGGYNEQFF	TGTGCCAGCAGACCCTCGAGTAAGGCGGGGGGGTACAATGAGCAGTTCTTC
TRBV18	TRBJ1-6	-	CASSPNPAKQNSPLHF	TGTGCCAGCTCTCCGAACCCGGCCAAGCAGAATTCACCCCTCCACTTT
TRBV3-1/TRBV3-2	TRBJ1-2	-	CASSQPGINYGYTF	TGTGCCAGCAGCCAACCGGGGATCAACTATGGCTACACCTTC
TRBV27	TRBJ2-7	-	CASSLGPGYSYEQYF	TGTGCCAGCAGTTTAGGGCCGGGCTACTCCTACGAGCAGTACTTC